These 30 T cell receptor beta chains were all obtained from the same sample, sequenced in a study of blood T cell repertoires in COVID-19. Only in-frame clones appear in the TCRdb table, and some are missing; sequencing was by immunoSEQ multiplex PCR. The sample holds roughly 53,000 clones, 80% to 90% seen once. Sequenced sample: peripheral blood. Source of these receptors: a man aged 55-75 years with acute or convalescent COVID-19.

The V and J genes are TRBV21-1 and TRBJ1-5; the table's TRBD1 call for D was not verified on the DNA. TRBV21-1 has pseudogene status. The CDR3 loop spans 17 amino acids. The CDR3 DNA is TGTGCCAGCAGCAAAGAGGAGCCACAGGGTAGCAATCAGCCCCAGCATTTT. Encoded protein: CASSKEEPQGSNQPQHF.

This clone was observed a few times. The chain employs TRBV9 and TRBJ2-1; 8 bases fit TRBD1. Germline V gene sequence: CDR1 SGDLS, CDR2 YYNGEE. V dropped 0 bases and J dropped 12; count of bases not matched to a gene: 11. There are 15 residues in the CDR3. CDR3 in DNA: TGTGCCAGCAGCGTAGCGGAGTCAGGGGGCGCAGGGCAGTTCTTC. Translation gives CASSVAESGGAGQFF.

This CDR3 reads CASSKENRVRRYEQYF. The CDR3 DNA reads TGTGCCAGCAGCAAAGAAAACAGGGTCAGACGCTACGAGCAGTACTTC. The chain combines TRBV21-1 with TRBJ2-7; the D call of TRBD1 is as the table states it, not checked on the DNA. TRBV21-1 is termed a pseudogene. This CDR3 has 16 residues.

The chain links TRBV6-6 to TRBJ2-1, with a tentative D call TRBD2 (6 bases). Trimming shortened V by 7 bases and J by 0 bases, and 10 bases separated the two germline ends. This CDR3 comprises 14 residues. Germline CDR1 and CDR2: MNHNY and SVGAGI (reference sequence). The CDR3 here is CASNGLSSYNEQFF. The CDR3, as DNA: TGTGCCAGCAACGGACTAAGCTCCTACAATGAGCAGTTCTTC.

This chain uses TRBV10-2 with TRBJ2-1, with D unclear. V shed 4 bases and J shed 10 bases, with 14 bases lying between them. The CDR3 extends over 13 amino acids. The germline CDR1 and CDR2 sequences are WSHSY and SAAADI. The CDR3 region is CASSGPLLSEQFF. The CDR3 nucleotides are TGCGCCAGCAGTGGGCCACTACTATCGGAGCAGTTCTTC.

The chain links TRBV4-1 to TRBJ1-4; the D is unclear. The germline CDR1 and CDR2 sequences are MGHRA and YSYEKL. The CDR3 has 14 amino acids. V was trimmed by 0 bases and J by 8 bases, leaving 10 bases between them. CDR3 region: CASSQERGREKLFF. The CDR3 bases are TGCGCCAGCAGCCAAGAGCGGGGTCGCGAAAAACTGTTTTTT.

V usage is TRBV6-2 or TRBV6-3 and J usage is TRBJ1-1; D is unresolved. Trimming took off 6 bases at V and 3 bases at J, with 11 bases between the two ends. This CDR3 is 13 amino acids long. Germline-derived CDR1 and CDR2 are MNHEY and SVGEGT. CDR3 region: CASSFGGYTEAFF. The CDR3 nucleotides are TGTGCCAGCAGCTTTGGAGGGTACACTGAAGCTTTCTTT.

The gene calls are TRBV19 and TRBJ2-2; no firm D call. Germline-derived CDR1 and CDR2 are LNHDA and SQIVND (reference sequence). The CDR3 has 16 amino acids. V dropped 6 bases and J dropped 0 bases, with 14 bases sitting between them. The CDR3 loop is CASRLLSLPNTGELFF. CDR3 DNA sequence: TGTGCCAGTAGGCTTTTGAGTCTTCCGAACACCGGGGAGCTGTTTTTT.

This sequence joins TRBV9 and TRBJ1-2; D is unclear. This CDR3 is 13 amino acids long. Germline-derived CDR1 and CDR2 are SGDLS and YYNGEE. V lost 6 bases and J 1 base, leaving 10 bases between the germline ends. The chain's CDR3 is CASTQSVNYGYTF. The CDR3 DNA reads TGTGCCAGCACACAGTCTGTTAACTATGGCTACACCTTC. Variable domain in full (rest from reference TRBV9 and TRBJ1-2): DSGVTQTPKHLITATGQRVTLRCSPRSGDLSVYWYQQSLDQGLQFLIQYYNGEERAKGNILERFSAQQFPDLHSELNLSSLELGDSALYFCASTQSVNYGYTFGSGTRLTVV.

The chain uses TRBV7-2 and TRBJ2-3; 10 bases agree with TRBD2. Losses at the gene ends were 0 bases for V and 5 bases for J; bases not matched to a gene: 2. This CDR3 contains 15 residues. Germline V lookup: CDR1 SGHTA, CDR2 FQGNSA. Here the CDR3 reads CASSLAWTSGDTQYF. CDR3 coding DNA: TGTGCCAGCAGCTTAGCTTGGACTAGCGGAGATACGCAGTATTTT.

The V and J genes are TRBV5-1 and TRBJ1-1, with D possibly being TRBD1 (6 bases). Germline CDR1 and CDR2: SGHRS and YFSETQ. The V and J ends lost 3 bases and 6 bases respectively, with 18 bases between them. This CDR3 contains 15 residues. CDR3 region: CASSSDRRRTAEAFF. DNA of the CDR3: TGCGCCAGCAGCTCAGACCGGCGCAGGACAGCTGAAGCTTTCTTT. Full variable domain (missing parts from reference TRBV5-1 and TRBJ1-1): KAGVTQTPRYLIKTRGQQVTLSCSPISGHRSVSWYQQTPGQGLQFLFEYFSETQRNKGNFPGRFSGRQFSNSRSEMNVSTLELGDSALYLCASSSDRRRTAEAFFGQGTRLTVV.

V is TRBV6-1 and J is TRBJ1-1; no definite D call. The V end lost 2 bases, the J end lost 0 bases, and 16 bases lay between the germline ends. Per the germline V gene, CDR1 is MNHNS and CDR2 is SASEGT. The CDR3 length is 17 residues. CDR3 sequence: CASSENRRYYMNTEAFF. The CDR3 bases are TGTGCCAGCAGTGAAAACAGACGTTATTACATGAACACTGAAGCTTTCTTT.

This chain joins TRBV7-9 and TRBJ1-1; no definite D call. CDR1 SEHNR and CDR2 FQNEAQ come from the germline V gene (reference sequence). V gave up 8 bases and J gave up 1 base, with 11 bases separating them. The CDR3 totals 13 residues. The CDR3 reads CASYDIQNTEAFF. The CDR3 bases are TGTGCCAGCTATGACATTCAGAACACTGAAGCTTTCTTT.

CDR3: CASSADRGYTDTQYF. For the CDR3, the DNA is TGTGCCAGCAGCGCGGACAGGGGTTACACAGATACGCAGTATTTT. The chain couples TRBV5-4 to TRBJ2-3; 9 bases are shared with TRBD1. V lost 4 bases and J lost 2; bases outside the gene matches: 5. Per the germline V gene, CDR1 is SGHNT and CDR2 is YYREEE (reference sequence). The CDR3 is 15 residues long. The complete variable domain, with remaining parts taken from reference TRBV5-4 and TRBJ2-3, reads ETGVTQSPTHLIKTRGQQVTLRCSSQSGHNTVSWYQQALGQGPQFIFQYYREEENGRGNFPPRFSGLQFPNYSSELNVNALELDDSALYLCASSADRGYTDTQYFGPGTRLTVL.

This clone was found a few times. The rearrangement links TRBV18 to TRBJ1-2; the match to TRBD1 covers 9 bases. V lost 6 bases to trimming and J lost 6 bases; unmatched junction nucleotides: 8. From germline, CDR1 is KGHSH and CDR2 LQKENI. The CDR3 totals 14 residues. The CDR3 bases are TGTGCCAGCTCGGACAGGGGCATTGGGGATGGCTACACCTTC. This translates into CASSDRGIGDGYTF.

The table lists this clone with a count of one. The chain joins TRBV3-1 (or the pseudogene TRBV3-2) to TRBJ1-1, with D uncertain. This CDR3 spans 15 amino acids. CDR1 is LGHDT and CDR2 is YNNKEL in the germline V gene (reference sequence). Trimming removed 4 bases from V and 1 base from J, with 13 bases in between. The CDR3 nucleotides are TGTGCCAGCAGCCGCTACGTCCTTGCGAACACTGAAGCTTTCTTT. It translates to CASSRYVLANTEAFF.

This chain links TRBV4-1 with TRBJ1-3; D gene ambiguous. CDR1 is MGHRA and CDR2 is YSYEKL in the germline V gene. The CDR3 sequence is 16 residues long. V gave up 4 bases and J gave up 2 bases, with 15 bases separating them. The CDR3 protein is CASSLILFETGNTIYF. The DNA of the CDR3 is TGCGCCAGCAGCCTTATCCTATTCGAGACTGGAAACACCATATATTTT.

The rearrangement uses TRBV5-6 and TRBJ1-3, with TRBD1 matching 7 bases. After removal of 2 bases from V and 0 bases from J, the junction contained 2 bases not matched to a gene. The CDR3 has 15 residues. The germline V gene has CDR1 SGHDT and CDR2 YYEEEE. The CDR3 reads CASSLQGFSGNTIYF. In nucleotides, the CDR3 is TGTGCCAGCAGCTTACAGGGGTTCTCTGGAAACACCATATATTTT.

V is TRBV6-6 and J is TRBJ1-1; D uncertain. Germline V gives CDR1 MNHNY, CDR2 SVGAGI (reference sequence). The V gene lost 2 bases and the J gene lost 6 bases, with 19 bases spanning the gap. This CDR3 comprises 16 residues. The CDR3 sequence: CASSYPRSQVLAEAFF. As DNA, the CDR3 is TGTGCCAGCAGTTACCCCCGCAGCCAGGTGTTGGCTGAAGCTTTCTTT.

The chain has TRBV30 and TRBJ1-1; D is undetermined. The length of the CDR3 is 12 residues. Trimming pared 2 bases from V and 8 bases from J, leaving 12 bases between. CDR1 and CDR2 from the germline V gene are GTSNPN and SVGIG (reference sequence). This CDR3 is CAWSPRVGEAFF. The CDR3 DNA follows: TGTGCCTGGAGTCCGCGGGTGGGCGAAGCTTTCTTT.

The V gene is TRBV5-4, the J gene TRBJ2-6; 8 bases fit TRBD1. The V segment lost 2 bases and the J segment 3 bases; nucleotides outside the gene matches: 7. The germline gives CDR1 SGHNT, CDR2 YYREEE (reference sequence). The CDR3 contains 17 residues. In DNA, the CDR3 is TGTGCCAGCAGCTTATCCATCAGGGGGCTTGGGGCCAACGTCCTGACTTTC. Protein: CASSLSIRGLGANVLTF.

The chain recombines TRBV29-1 with TRBJ1-5; the D gene is possibly TRBD1 (5 bases). The germline gives CDR1 SQVTM, CDR2 ANQGSEA. The CDR3 is made up of 13 amino acids. Between the trimmed V and J ends, which lost 7 bases and 6 bases, there was a span of 16 bases. In DNA, the CDR3 is TGCAGCGCAGCCCGGGGGTTGGGTCAGCCCCAGCATTTT. Its translation is CSAARGLGQPQHF. The full variable domain, with the rest looked up from reference TRBV29-1 and TRBJ1-5, is SAVISQKPSRDICQRGTSLTIQCQVDSQVTMMFWYRQQPGQSLTLIATANQGSEATYESGFVIDKFPISRPNLTFSTLTVSNMSPEDSSIYLCSAARGLGQPQHFGDGTRLSIL.

The chain links TRBV6-1 to TRBJ1-6, with a tentative D call TRBD1 (6 bases). The V gene lost 1 base and the J gene lost 9 bases, with 13 bases spanning the gap. The CDR3 consists of 15 residues. The germline CDR1 and CDR2 sequences are MNHNS and SASEGT. CDR3 residues: CASSEVTGSLSPLHF. CDR3 DNA sequence: TGTGCCAGCAGTGAAGTTACAGGGAGCCTTTCACCCCTCCACTTT.

CDR3 sequence reads: CASKQGAHSNQPQHF. CDR3 sequence (DNA): TGTGCCAGCAAACAGGGGGCTCATAGCAATCAGCCCCAGCATTTT. This rearrangement joins TRBV2 to TRBJ1-5, with 9 nucleotides matching TRBD1. The CDR3 has 15 amino acids. V lost 7 bases and J lost 0; bases outside the gene matches: 4. Germline-derived CDR1 and CDR2 are SNHLY and FYNNEI.

The rearrangement joins TRBV18 to TRBJ1-4; D unclear. CDR1 and CDR2 from the germline V gene are KGHSH and LQKENI. The CDR3 runs 15 residues. Trimming shortened V by 2 bases and J by 5 bases, and 12 bases separated the two germline ends. CDR3 bases: TGTGCCAGCTCACCAGGGCTCTACCCGAATGAAAAACTGTTTTTT. This encodes CASSPGLYPNEKLFF.

J is TRBJ1-3 and V is TRBV3-1 (or the pseudogene TRBV3-2); D gene ambiguous. Deletions cut 0 bases from V and 7 bases from J, with 10 bases between. In germline, CDR1 is LGHDT, CDR2 YNNKEL (reference sequence). The CDR3 extends over 14 amino acids. The CDR3 region has the DNA TGTGCCAGCAGCCAAGATCTTTCCGGGAACACCATATATTTT. It translates to CASSQDLSGNTIYF.

The V and J genes are TRBV6-5 and TRBJ1-2, with 11 bases matching TRBD1. Germline CDR1 and CDR2: MNHEY and SVGAGI. CDR3 size: 14 residues. V was clipped by 7 bases and J by 7 bases; unmatched bases: 8. The CDR3 coding sequence is TGTGCCAGCACCACGGACAGGGGGCGTCTTGGCTACACCTTC. Amino acids: CASTTDRGRLGYTF.

This clone has only one observation. The chain combines TRBV6-5 with TRBJ2-3; D not certain. V dropped 7 bases and J dropped 4 bases, with 12 bases sitting between them. CDR1 and CDR2 (germline): MNHEY, SVGAGI. The CDR3 covers 13 residues. The CDR3 spells CASTAPRADTQYF. In DNA form, the CDR3 reads TGTGCCAGCACCGCTCCCCGCGCAGATACGCAGTATTTT.

The gene calls are TRBV6-6 and TRBJ1-4; 11 bases match TRBD1. Germline V gene sequence: CDR1 MNHNY, CDR2 SVGAGI (reference sequence). V was clipped by 2 bases and J by 8 bases; unmatched bases: 4. The CDR3 runs 15 residues. The CDR3 DNA follows: TGTGCCAGCAGTTACGCGGGACAGGGGGAGGAAAAACTGTTTTTT. This encodes CASSYAGQGEEKLFF.

V is TRBV18 and J is TRBJ1-2; the D gene is possibly TRBD1 (5 bases). The length of the CDR3 is 15 residues. The V gene lost 0 bases and the J gene lost 4 bases, with 12 bases spanning the gap. Germline V gene lookup returns CDR1 KGHSH and CDR2 LQKENI. This CDR3 is CASSPPQGALYGYTF. CDR3 nucleotides: TGTGCCAGCTCACCACCGCAGGGTGCCCTCTATGGCTACACCTTC.